This T cell receptor beta chain was identified during a study of blood T cells in healthy people across ages. Overall study findings and caveats: The unsorted PBMCs prevented any conclusive comparison of naive versus antigen-experienced cells. Older age coincided with a roughly linear decline in TCR beta diversity per million T cells.

The V end lost 3 bases, the J end lost 10 bases, and 7 bases lay between the germline ends. Germline lookup yields CDR1 MGHRA and CDR2 YSYEKL. The CDR3 has 11 amino acids. The draw of peripheral blood yielded around 9.6 milliliters from each donor. The use of a sample-barcoded 5' primer and a J-beta primer mix characterized a second PCR of roughly 6 to 11 cycles. Using its own MiXCR run on the 5' RACE reads, TCRdb lists one record per CDR3 protein. The sample has 950,000 to 1,200,000 distinct CDR3 sequences, under 40% seen once. Of note for this clonotype: Its specificity is unknown.

V and J are TRBV4-1 and TRBJ2-1; D gene unclear. The clonotype comes from a man aged 18 to 30 in good health. The sequencing sample was made of blood. The CDR3 DNA follows: TGCGCCAGCAGCCAGGGGTGGGAGCAGTTCTTC. It yields the protein CASSQGWEQFF.